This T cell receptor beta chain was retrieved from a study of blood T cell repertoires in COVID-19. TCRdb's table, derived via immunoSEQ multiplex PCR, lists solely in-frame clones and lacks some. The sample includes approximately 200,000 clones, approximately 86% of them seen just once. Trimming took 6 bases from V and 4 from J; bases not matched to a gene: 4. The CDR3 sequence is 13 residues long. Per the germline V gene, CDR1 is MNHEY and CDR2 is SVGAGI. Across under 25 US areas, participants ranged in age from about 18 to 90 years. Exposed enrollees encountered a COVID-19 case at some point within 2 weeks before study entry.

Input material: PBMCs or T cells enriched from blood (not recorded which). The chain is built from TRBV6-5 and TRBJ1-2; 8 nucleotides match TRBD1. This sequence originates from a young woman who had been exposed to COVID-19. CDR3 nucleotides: TGTGCCAGCAGCCCAGGGGGCGGCTATGGCTACACCTTC. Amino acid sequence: CASSPGGGYGYTF.